This TCR beta chain appears in the sequencing data of a study of blood T cell repertoires in COVID-19. Overall study: T cells, B-cell-depleted T cells, or PBMCs supplied cDNA or gDNA.

The sample holds a few counts of this clone. It was during active infection that Seattle patients were enrolled and then longitudinally followed. The table came from immunoSEQ multiplex PCR; TCRdb's copy has only in-frame clones and leaves some out. Of about 250,000 clones listed, 86% are singletons. CDR1 is MNHEY and CDR2 is SVGAGI in the germline V gene. The CDR3 is 13 residues long. The V segment lost 8 bases and the J segment 4 bases; nucleotides outside the gene matches: 4. J is TRBJ2-3 and V is TRBV6-5; 9 bases are shared with TRBD1. This receptor was taken from a woman aged 80 or older with COVID-19, enrolled during active disease. Sequenced material: peripheral blood. CDR3 DNA: TGTGCCAGCGAAGGGACAGGGCCAGATACGCAGTATTTT. This translates into CASEGTGPDTQYF.